The rows below give T cell receptor beta chains drawn from one sample of a study of CD8 T cells in Susac syndrome. TCRdb analysed the immunoSEQ multiplex PCR reads with MiXCR anew, one entry per CDR3 protein. The sample has some 160,000 distinct CDR3 sequences, 85% to 95% seen once; the top ten hold more than 0.095%. Material: CD4+ T cells from PBMCs. Every receptor here comes from a human donor with Susac syndrome. The CDR3 runs from the conserved cysteine through the conserved F or W. D genes are given only for firm matches.

v_gene: TRBV29-1
d_gene: .
j_gene: TRBJ1-1
CDR3aa: CSGGGSQAFF

v_gene: TRBV24-1
d_gene: .
j_gene: TRBJ2-3
CDR3aa: CATSDIADTQYF

v_gene: TRBV12-3/TRBV12-4
d_gene: .
j_gene: TRBJ2-7
CDR3aa: CASSDLTRGIPYEQYF

v_gene: TRBV29-1
d_gene: .
j_gene: TRBJ2-3
CDR3aa: CSVEGSDTQYF

v_gene: TRBV5-6
d_gene: TRBD1
j_gene: TRBJ1-4
CDR3aa: CASSGTGREDEKLFF

v_gene: TRBV5-1
d_gene: .
j_gene: TRBJ2-5
CDR3aa: CASSPGWGQETQYF

v_gene: TRBV23-1
d_gene: .
j_gene: TRBJ2-5
CDR3aa: CASSQSSGQETQYF

v_gene: TRBV6-1
d_gene: .
j_gene: TRBJ2-5
CDR3aa: CASSGPVNRVGTETQYF

v_gene: TRBV5-1
d_gene: TRBD1
j_gene: TRBJ1-1
CDR3aa: CASSNRDRVMNTEAFF

v_gene: TRBV18
d_gene: TRBD2
j_gene: TRBJ2-1
CDR3aa: CASSLAGAPNEQFF

v_gene: TRBV5-4
d_gene: .
j_gene: TRBJ2-5
CDR3aa: CASSRDRQETQYF

v_gene: TRBV7-2
d_gene: TRBD1
j_gene: TRBJ2-5
CDR3aa: CASSYRGQETQYF